This T cell receptor beta chain was sequenced in a study of cytomegalovirus exposure and HLA in healthy donors. Study conclusions and caveats: Rare sequences made up most TCRs, while some public TCRs were found in many donors.

On this clone: The antigen is undetermined.

The PCR was carried out with 60 Vbeta primers and 13 Jbeta primers. The repertoire was sequenced with immunoSEQ multiplex PCR; TCRdb's copy has only in-frame clones and lacks some. The profile shows more than 140,000 clones, approximately 80% of them singletons. CDR1 is MDHEN and CDR2 is SYDVKM in the germline V gene. CDR3 length: 14 residues. Trimming removed 6 bases from V and 3 bases from J; junction bases left unmatched: 8. The genes are TRBV28 and TRBJ2-7; TRBD1 agrees at 7 bases. This sequence was found in a woman aged 40 to 55 in good health and CMV-seronegative. Specimen: PBMCs. CDR3 loop: CASSLTGLSYEQYF. CDR3 coding DNA: TGTGCCAGCAGCCTGACAGGGCTAAGCTACGAGCAGTACTTC.